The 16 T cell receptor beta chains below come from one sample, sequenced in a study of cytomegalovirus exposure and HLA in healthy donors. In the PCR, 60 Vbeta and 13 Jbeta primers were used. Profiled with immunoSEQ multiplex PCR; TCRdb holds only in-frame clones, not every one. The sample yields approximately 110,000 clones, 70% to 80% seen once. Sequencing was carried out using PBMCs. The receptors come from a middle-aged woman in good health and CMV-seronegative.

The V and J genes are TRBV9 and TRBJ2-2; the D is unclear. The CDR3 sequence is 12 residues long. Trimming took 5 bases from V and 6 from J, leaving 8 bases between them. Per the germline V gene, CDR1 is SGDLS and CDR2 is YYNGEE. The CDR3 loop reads CASSQTPGELFF. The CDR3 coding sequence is TGTGCCAGCAGTCAGACTCCCGGGGAGCTGTTTTTT.

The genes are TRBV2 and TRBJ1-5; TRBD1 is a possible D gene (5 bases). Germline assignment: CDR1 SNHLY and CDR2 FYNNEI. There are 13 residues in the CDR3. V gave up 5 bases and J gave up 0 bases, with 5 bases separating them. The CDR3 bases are TGTGCCAGCAGTCAGGGTAGCAATCAGCCCCAGCATTTT. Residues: CASSQGSNQPQHF.

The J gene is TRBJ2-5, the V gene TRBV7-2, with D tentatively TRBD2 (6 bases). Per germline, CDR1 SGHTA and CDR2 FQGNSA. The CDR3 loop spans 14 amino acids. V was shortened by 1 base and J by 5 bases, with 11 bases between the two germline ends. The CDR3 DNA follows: TGTGCCAGCAGCTTAGTAGCGGCCAGGGAGACCCAGTACTTC. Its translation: CASSLVAARETQYF.

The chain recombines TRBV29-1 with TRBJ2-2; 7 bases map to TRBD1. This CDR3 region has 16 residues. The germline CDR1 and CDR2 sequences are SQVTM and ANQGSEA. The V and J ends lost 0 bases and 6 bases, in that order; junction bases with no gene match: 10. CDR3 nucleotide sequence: TGCAGCGTTGAAGATCAGGCCGCGACAGGGTCCGGGGAGCTGTTTTTT. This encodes CSVEDQAATGSGELFF.

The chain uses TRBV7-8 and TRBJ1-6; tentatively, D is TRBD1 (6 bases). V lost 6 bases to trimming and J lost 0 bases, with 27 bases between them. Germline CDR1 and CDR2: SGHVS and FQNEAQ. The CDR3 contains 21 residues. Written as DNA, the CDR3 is TGTGCCAGCAGTCCTGACAGGCCTCTAATACTACTGAGCTCCTATAATTCACCCCTCCACTTT. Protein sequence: CASSPDRPLILLSSYNSPLHF.

The CDR3 sequence is CASSVQGQAQETQYF. In DNA form, the CDR3 reads TGTGCCAGCAGTGTACAAGGTCAGGCCCAAGAGACCCAGTACTTC. V usage is TRBV2 and J usage is TRBJ2-5; unclear D gene. The germline V gene has CDR1 SNHLY and CDR2 FYNNEI. V gave up 4 bases and J gave up 1 base, with 13 bases separating them. This CDR3 contains 15 residues. Together with reference TRBV2 and TRBJ2-5, the CDR3 gives the full variable domain: EPEVTQTPSHQVTQMGQEVILRCVPISNHLYFYWYRQILGQKVEFLVSFYNNEISEKSEIFDDQFSVERPDGSNFTLKIRSTKLEDSAMYFCASSVQGQAQETQYFGPGTRLLVL.

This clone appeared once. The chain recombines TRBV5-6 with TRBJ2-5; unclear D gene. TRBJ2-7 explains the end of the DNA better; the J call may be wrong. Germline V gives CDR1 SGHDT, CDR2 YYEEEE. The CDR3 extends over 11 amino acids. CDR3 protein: CASSLNYEQYF. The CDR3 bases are TGTGCCAGCAGCTTGAACTACGAGCAGTACTTC.

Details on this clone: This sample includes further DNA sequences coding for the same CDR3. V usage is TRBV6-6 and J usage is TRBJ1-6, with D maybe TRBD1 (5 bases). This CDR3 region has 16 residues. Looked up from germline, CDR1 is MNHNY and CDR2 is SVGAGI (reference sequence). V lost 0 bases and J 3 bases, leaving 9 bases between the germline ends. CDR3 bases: TGTGCCAGCAGTTACTCGAGGGGAGGCTATAATTCACCCCTCCACTTT. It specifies CASSYSRGGYNSPLHF.

In DNA, the CDR3 is TGTGCCAGCAGCTTAGGGGGCTGGCGGGAGCTGTTTTTT. It is translated as CASSLGGWRELFF. J is TRBJ2-2 and V is TRBV7-9; D is perhaps TRBD1 (5 bases). This CDR3 contains 13 residues. Trimming left V 1 base short and J 9 bases short, with 9 bases between. CDR1 SEHNR and CDR2 FQNEAQ come from the germline V gene (reference sequence).

CDR3 DNA sequence: TGCGCCAGCAGCCAAGAGGCGGGGGGCATCGGAGATACGCAGTATTTT. Translated: CASSQEAGGIGDTQYF. This rearrangement joins TRBV4-1 to TRBJ2-3, with 8 bases aligning to TRBD2. V lost 0 bases, J lost 5 bases, and 7 bases stayed unmatched. Germline V gene lookup returns CDR1 MGHRA and CDR2 YSYEKL. The CDR3 runs 16 residues.

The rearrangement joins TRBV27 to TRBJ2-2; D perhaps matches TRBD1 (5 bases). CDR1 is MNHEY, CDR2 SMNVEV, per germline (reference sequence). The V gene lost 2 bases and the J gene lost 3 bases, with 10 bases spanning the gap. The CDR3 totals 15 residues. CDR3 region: CASSLVRVHTGELFF. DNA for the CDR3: TGTGCCAGCAGTTTAGTCAGGGTTCACACCGGGGAGCTGTTTTTT.

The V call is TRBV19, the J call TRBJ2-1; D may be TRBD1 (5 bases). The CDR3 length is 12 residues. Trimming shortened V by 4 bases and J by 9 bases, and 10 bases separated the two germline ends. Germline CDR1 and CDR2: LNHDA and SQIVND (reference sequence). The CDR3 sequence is CASSTTGSEQFF. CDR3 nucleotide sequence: TGTGCCAGTAGTACCACAGGTAGTGAGCAGTTCTTC.

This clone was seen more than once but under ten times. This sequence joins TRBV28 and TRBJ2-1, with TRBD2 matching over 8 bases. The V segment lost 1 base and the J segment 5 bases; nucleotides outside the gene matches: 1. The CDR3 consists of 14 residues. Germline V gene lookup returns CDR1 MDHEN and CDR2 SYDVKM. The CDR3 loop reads CASSLYSGDNEQFF. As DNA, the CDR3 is TGTGCCAGCAGTTTATATAGCGGGGACAATGAGCAGTTCTTC.

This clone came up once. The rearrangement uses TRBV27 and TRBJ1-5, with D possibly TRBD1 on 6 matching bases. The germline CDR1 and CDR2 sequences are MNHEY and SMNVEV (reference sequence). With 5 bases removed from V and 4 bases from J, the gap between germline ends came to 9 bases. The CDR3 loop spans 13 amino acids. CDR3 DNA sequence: TGTGCCAGCAGTCTACAGGGAAATCAGCCCCAGCATTTT. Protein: CASSLQGNQPQHF.

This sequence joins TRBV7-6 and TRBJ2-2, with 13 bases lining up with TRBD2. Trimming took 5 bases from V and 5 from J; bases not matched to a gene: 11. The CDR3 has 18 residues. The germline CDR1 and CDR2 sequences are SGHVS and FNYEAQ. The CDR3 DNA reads TGTGCCAGCAGCCCAGAGACTAGCGGGGGGTTCGAAACCGGGGAGCTGTTTTTT. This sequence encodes CASSPETSGGFETGELFF.

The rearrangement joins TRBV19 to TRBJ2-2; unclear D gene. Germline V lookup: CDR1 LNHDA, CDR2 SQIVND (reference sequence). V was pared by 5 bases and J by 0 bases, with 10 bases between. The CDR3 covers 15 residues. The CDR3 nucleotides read TGTGCCAGTAGTCCTCTAGAGGCGAACACCGGGGAGCTGTTTTTT. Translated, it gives CASSPLEANTGELFF.